This T cell receptor beta chain was retrieved from a study of control samples from healthy donors and cancer patients (dated by TCRdb to 2020 to 2021). Worth noting for this clone: Which antigen it targets is not known. No clone much larger than this one lies a single base away; base qualities are absent.

Sequences MNHEY (CDR1) and SVGAGI (CDR2) are obtained from the germline V gene. The cysteine opens and the phenylalanine closes a CDR3 of 15 amino acids. Kept here is only the CDR3 DNA, which spans 45 bases and is read in frame from base 1. V drops 6 bases and J drops 0 bases, leaving 12 bases in between. Libraries were constructed by the immunoSEQ multiplex PCR assay. TCRdb's version of the immuneACCESS table is confined to in-frame rearrangements and falls short of the full clone set. An unresolved V gene accounts for under half of the shortfall where checked; the remainder is of unknown origin. A total of some 77,000 clones appear in this sample, roughly nine tenths of them only once. 7.5% to 8% of the sample goes to the ten largest clones.

The sequence was obtained from an older woman in good health. The rearrangement joined TRBV6-5 to TRBJ1-5; matching of 6 bases hints at TRBD1 as the D gene. The specimen sequenced was blood. The DNA reads TGTGCCAGCAGGTGGACAGCGGATAGCAATCAGCCCCAGCATTTT. This sequence encodes CASRWTADSNQPQHF.